These T cell receptor beta chains were read from a single sample in a study of blood T cell repertoires in COVID-19. Some clones are missing from TCRdb's copy, which holds only in-frame ones; the method was immunoSEQ multiplex PCR. Here the sample spans roughly 110,000 clones, over 80% being singletons. Sequenced sample: peripheral blood. All receptors come from a woman between 25 and 40 years old with acute or convalescent COVID-19. Both conserved end residues are part of each CDR3. The D gene is left open where the match is weak. A clone size is listed for some rows: how often the clone was seen (once, few, many), or a class if it is expanded.

CDR3,DNA,size,D,V,J
CASRQGPEAFF,TGTGCCAGCAGACAGGGTCCTGAAGCTTTCTTT,few,-,TRBV27,TRBJ1-1
CASSPGTEGSYNEQFF,TGTGCCAGCAGCCCTGGGACAGAGGGCTCCTACAATGAGCAGTTCTTC,-,TRBD1,TRBV5-6,TRBJ2-1
CASRGAFPYEQYF,TGTGCCAGCAGGGGGGCCTTTCCCTACGAGCAGTACTTC,-,-,TRBV2,TRBJ2-7
CASSLLGPGTDTQYF,TGTGCCAGCAGCTTACTAGGCCCGGGAACAGATACGCAGTATTTT,-,-,TRBV7-3,TRBJ2-3
CASSSPGTGLQETQYF,TGTGCCAGCAGTTCACCCGGGACAGGGCTCCAAGAGACCCAGTACTTC,-,TRBD1,TRBV28,TRBJ2-5
CASSPHLLAGVRTGELFF,TGTGCCAGCAGCCCTCACTTACTAGCGGGAGTCCGCACCGGGGAGCTGTTTTTT,-,TRBD2,TRBV7-2,TRBJ2-2
CASGKPNTGELFF,TGTGCTAGTGGTAAGCCGAACACCGGGGAGCTGTTTTTT,-,-,TRBV12-5,TRBJ2-2
CASRDGLVGRGTDTQYF,TGCGCCAGCAGAGACGGACTAGTCGGTCGAGGCACAGATACGCAGTATTTT,-,TRBD2,TRBV10-2,TRBJ2-3
CASSEQSGSPLHF,TGTGCCAGCAGTGAACAGTCTGGATCACCCCTCCACTTT,-,-,TRBV6-4,TRBJ1-6
CASSSPYLGTYEQYF,TGTGCCAGCAGTTCGCCGTATCTAGGCACCTACGAGCAGTACTTC,-,-,TRBV6-2/TRBV6-3,TRBJ2-7
CASSGQEGEKLFF,TGTGCCAGCAGCGGACAGGAGGGGGAAAAACTGTTTTTT,-,TRBD1,TRBV4-2,TRBJ1-4
CASSLGLAGGETQYF,TGTGCCAGCAGCTTAGGTCTAGCGGGAGGGGAGACCCAGTACTTC,-,TRBD2,TRBV11-2,TRBJ2-5
CAIRTVQNTEAFF,TGTGCCATACGGACAGTCCAGAACACTGAAGCTTTCTTT,-,-,TRBV10-3,TRBJ1-1
CASSLVLYEQYF,TGTGCCAGCAGCTTAGTTTTATACGAGCAGTACTTC,-,-,TRBV7-2,TRBJ2-7
CASALTGVTHEQYF,TGTGCCAGCGCCCTGACAGGGGTTACTCACGAGCAGTACTTC,-,TRBD1,TRBV19,TRBJ2-7
CSADRVHGAFF,TGCAGCGCCGACAGGGTTCACGGAGCTTTCTTT,-,TRBD1,TRBV29-1,TRBJ1-1
CASTPSAGGPGYEQFF,TGTGCCAGCACCCCATCGGCGGGAGGGCCTGGTTATGAGCAGTTCTTC,-,TRBD2,TRBV3-1/TRBV3-2,TRBJ2-1
CASSSTHSTDTQYF,TGTGCCAGCAGCTCAACCCATAGCACAGATACGCAGTATTTT,-,-,TRBV7-3,TRBJ2-3
CATSAGQGAGETQYF,TGTGCCACCTCGGCGGGACAGGGGGCAGGAGAGACCCAGTACTTC,-,TRBD1,TRBV24-1,TRBJ2-5
CASSESPLIYEQYF,TGTGCCAGCAGTGAAAGCCCCCTTATTTACGAGCAGTACTTC,-,-,TRBV2,TRBJ2-7
CASSTRVIVGNTIYF,TGTGCCAGCAGCACCAGGGTGATCGTAGGAAACACCATATATTTT,-,-,TRBV21-1,TRBJ1-3
CASSRSSDTQYF,TGTGCCAGCAGCCGTAGCTCAGATACGCAGTATTTT,-,-,TRBV7-8,TRBJ2-3
CASLEAYEQYF,TGTGCCAGCTTAGAGGCCTACGAGCAGTACTTC,-,-,TRBV28,TRBJ2-7
CASSPTSYRDGSPLHF,TGTGCCAGCAGCCCCACATCGTACAGGGATGGATCACCCCTCCACTTT,-,-,TRBV3-1/TRBV3-2,TRBJ1-6
CASRQGTYEQYF,TGTGCCAGCCGACAGGGGACATACGAGCAGTACTTC,once,TRBD1,TRBV28,TRBJ2-7
CASSASGQGPNSPLHF,TGTGCCAGCAGCGCTTCTGGACAGGGGCCAAATTCACCCCTCCACTTT,-,TRBD1,TRBV9,TRBJ1-6
CASSSQDPRSPLHF,TGCGCCAGCAGCTCACAGGACCCCAGGTCACCCCTCCACTTT,-,-,TRBV5-1,TRBJ1-6
CATSDWSYGYTF,TGTGCCACCAGTGATTGGAGCTATGGCTACACCTTC,-,-,TRBV24-1,TRBJ1-2
CASSLGHRGTEAFF,TGTGCCAGCAGCTTGGGCCACCGGGGAACTGAAGCTTTCTTT,-,-,TRBV5-5,TRBJ1-1
CASSQGLFRGQDEQFF,TGCGCCAGCAGCCAAGGCTTATTCAGGGGGCAGGATGAGCAGTTCTTC,few,TRBD1,TRBV4-3,TRBJ2-1
CASSYRDRQYF,TGTGCCAGCAGCTACAGGGACAGGCAGTACTTC,-,TRBD1,TRBV5-6,TRBJ2-7
CASSQLWPGTGSGELFF,TGCGCCAGCAGCCAATTATGGCCCGGGACAGGGAGCGGGGAGCTGTTTTTT,-,TRBD1,TRBV4-1,TRBJ2-2
CASSLYGGDSYEQYF,TGTGCCAGCAGCTTATACGGGGGGGACTCCTACGAGCAGTACTTC,-,TRBD2,TRBV11-2,TRBJ2-7
CASMDTPSGANVLTF,TGTGCCAGCATGGACACACCCTCTGGGGCCAACGTCCTGACTTTC,-,-,TRBV2,TRBJ2-6
CASSQGEGGSYNSPLHF,TGTGCCAGCAGCCAAGGGGAGGGGGGGTCCTATAATTCACCCCTCCACTTT,-,-,TRBV3-1/TRBV3-2,TRBJ1-6
CASSTQRTGTETQYF,TGTGCCAGCAGCACCCAACGGACGGGAACGGAGACCCAGTACTTC,-,-,TRBV9,TRBJ2-5
CATSPSWGSSNQPQHF,TGTGCCACCAGCCCTTCCTGGGGCAGCAGCAATCAGCCCCAGCATTTT,-,-,TRBV24-1,TRBJ1-5
CASSSFVGGKDEKLFF,TGTGCCAGCAGCTCCTTCGTGGGGGGGAAGGATGAAAAACTGTTTTTT,-,-,TRBV5-6,TRBJ1-4
CASSLTGGATTGELFF,TGTGCCAGCTCCCTTACTGGGGGGGCCACCACCGGGGAGCTGTTTTTT,-,-,TRBV28,TRBJ2-2
CASSSDRSMGGGGEQFF,TGTGCCAGCAGCTCCGACCGGTCAATGGGGGGTGGAGGTGAGCAGTTCTTC,-,-,TRBV7-9,TRBJ2-1
CASSPEGQPADTQYF,TGTGCCAGCTCACCGGAGGGCCAACCAGCAGATACGCAGTATTTT,-,-,TRBV18,TRBJ2-3
CASSSTGPNTEAFF,TGTGCCAGCAGCTCGACAGGGCCGAACACTGAAGCTTTCTTT,-,TRBD1,TRBV11-3,TRBJ1-1
CASSVGPGQAVEKLFF,TGTGCCAGCAGCGTAGGTCCGGGACAGGCCGTTGAAAAACTGTTTTTT,-,TRBD1,TRBV9,TRBJ1-4
CASSDGQGQETQYF,TGTGCCAGCAGCGATGGACAGGGACAAGAGACCCAGTACTTC,-,TRBD1,TRBV4-2,TRBJ2-5
CASSPRTGVNEQFF,TGTGCCAGCAGTCCAAGGACAGGGGTTAATGAGCAGTTCTTC,-,TRBD1,TRBV28,TRBJ2-1
CASSPDRGSYNSPLHF,TGTGCCAGTAGCCCGGACAGGGGTTCCTATAATTCACCCCTCCACTTT,-,TRBD1,TRBV19,TRBJ1-6
CASSSAGAPPNEQFF,TGTGCCAGCAGTTCCGCGGGAGCCCCACCCAATGAGCAGTTCTTC,-,TRBD2,TRBV6-2/TRBV6-3,TRBJ2-1
CASSQGSFGLAGGTDTQYF,TGTGCCAGCAGCCAAGGTTCTTTCGGGCTAGCGGGGGGCACAGATACGCAGTATTTT,-,TRBD2,TRBV3-1/TRBV3-2,TRBJ2-3
CASSLLQAKSDSGNTIYF,TGTGCCAGCAGCTTATTACAGGCGAAGAGTGACTCTGGAAACACCATATATTTT,-,-,TRBV11-2,TRBJ1-3
CASSLEGSGNTIYF,TGTGCCAGCAGCCTTGAGGGTTCGGGAAACACCATATATTTT,-,-,TRBV16,TRBJ1-3